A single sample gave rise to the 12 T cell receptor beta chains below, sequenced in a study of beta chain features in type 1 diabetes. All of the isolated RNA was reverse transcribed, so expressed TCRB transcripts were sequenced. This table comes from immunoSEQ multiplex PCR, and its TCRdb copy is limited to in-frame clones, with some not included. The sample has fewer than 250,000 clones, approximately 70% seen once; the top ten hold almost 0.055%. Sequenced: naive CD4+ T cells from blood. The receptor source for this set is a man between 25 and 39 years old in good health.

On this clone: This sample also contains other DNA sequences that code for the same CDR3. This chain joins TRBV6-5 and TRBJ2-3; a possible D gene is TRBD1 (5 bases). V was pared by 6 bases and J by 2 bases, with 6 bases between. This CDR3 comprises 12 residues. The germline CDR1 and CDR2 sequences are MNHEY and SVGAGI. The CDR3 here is CASRGDTDTQYF. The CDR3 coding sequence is TGTGCCAGCAGAGGGGACACAGATACGCAGTATTTT.

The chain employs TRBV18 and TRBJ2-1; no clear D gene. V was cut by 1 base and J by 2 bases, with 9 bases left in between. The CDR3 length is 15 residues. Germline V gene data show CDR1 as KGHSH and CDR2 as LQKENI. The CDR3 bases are TGTGCCAGCTCACCACTAGGGCAGGCCTACAATGAGCAGTTCTTC. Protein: CASSPLGQAYNEQFF.

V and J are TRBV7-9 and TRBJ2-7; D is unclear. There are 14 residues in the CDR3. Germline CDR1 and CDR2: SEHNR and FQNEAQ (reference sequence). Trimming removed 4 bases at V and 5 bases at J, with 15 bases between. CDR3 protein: CASSSSAGNHEQYF. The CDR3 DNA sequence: TGTGCCAGCAGCTCCAGCGCCGGTAACCACGAGCAGTACTTC.

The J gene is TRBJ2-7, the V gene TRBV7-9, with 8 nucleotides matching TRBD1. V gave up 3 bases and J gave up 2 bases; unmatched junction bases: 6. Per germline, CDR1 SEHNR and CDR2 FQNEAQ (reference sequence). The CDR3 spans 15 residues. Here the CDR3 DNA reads TGTGCCAGCAGCTTCGGACAGGGTGTTGCCTACGAGCAGTACTTC. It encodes CASSFGQGVAYEQYF.

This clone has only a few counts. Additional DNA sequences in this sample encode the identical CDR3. The CDR3, as DNA: TGCAGCGTTGGGGGGACCTACGAGCAGTACTTC. This translates into CSVGGTYEQYF. The V call is TRBV29-1, the J call TRBJ2-7; perhaps D is TRBD1 or TRBD2 (5 bases each). CDR1 and CDR2 (germline): SQVTM, ANQGSEA. This CDR3 is 11 amino acids long. V was shortened by 4 bases and J by 2 bases, with 6 bases between the two germline ends.

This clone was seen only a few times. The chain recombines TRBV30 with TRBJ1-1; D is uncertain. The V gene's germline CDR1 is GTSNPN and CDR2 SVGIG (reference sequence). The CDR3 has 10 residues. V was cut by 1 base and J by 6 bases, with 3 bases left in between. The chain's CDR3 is CAWSASEAFF. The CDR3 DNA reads TGTGCCTGGAGTGCATCTGAAGCTTTCTTT.

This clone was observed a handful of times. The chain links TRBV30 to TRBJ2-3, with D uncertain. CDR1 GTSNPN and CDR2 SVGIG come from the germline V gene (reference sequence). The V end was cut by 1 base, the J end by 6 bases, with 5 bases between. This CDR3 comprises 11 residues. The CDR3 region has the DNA TGTGCCTGGAGTGCCCTCGATACGCAGTATTTT. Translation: CAWSALDTQYF.

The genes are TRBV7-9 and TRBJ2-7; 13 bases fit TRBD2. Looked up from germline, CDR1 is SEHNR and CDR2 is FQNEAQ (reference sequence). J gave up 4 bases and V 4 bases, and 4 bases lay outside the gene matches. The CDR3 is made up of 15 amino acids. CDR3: CASSWTSGRLYEQYF. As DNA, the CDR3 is TGTGCCAGCAGCTGGACTAGCGGGAGATTATACGAGCAGTACTTC.

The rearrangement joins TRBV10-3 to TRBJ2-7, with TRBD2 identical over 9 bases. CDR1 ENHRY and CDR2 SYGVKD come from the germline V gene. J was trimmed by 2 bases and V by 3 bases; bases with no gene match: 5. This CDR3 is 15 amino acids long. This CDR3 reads CAISEGLASTYEQYF. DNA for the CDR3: TGTGCCATCAGTGAAGGACTAGCGAGTACCTACGAGCAGTACTTC.

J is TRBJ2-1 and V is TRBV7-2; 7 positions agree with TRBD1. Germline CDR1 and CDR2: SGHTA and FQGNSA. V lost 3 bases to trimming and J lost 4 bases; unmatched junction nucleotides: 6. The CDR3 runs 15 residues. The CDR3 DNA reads TGTGCCAGCAGCTTGACCGGGACAGAGTACAATGAGCAGTTCTTC. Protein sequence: CASSLTGTEYNEQFF. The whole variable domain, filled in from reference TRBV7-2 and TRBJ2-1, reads GAGVSQSPSNKVTEKGKDVELRCDPISGHTALYWYRQSLGQGLEFLIYFQGNSAPDKSGLPSDRFSAERTGGSVSTLTIQRTQQEDSAVYLCASSLTGTEYNEQFFGPGTRLTVL.

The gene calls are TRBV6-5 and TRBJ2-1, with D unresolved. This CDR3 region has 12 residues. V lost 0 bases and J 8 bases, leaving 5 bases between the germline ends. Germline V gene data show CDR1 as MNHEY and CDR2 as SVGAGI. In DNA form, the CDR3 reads TGTGCCAGCAGTTACTCGCGCGATGAGCAGTTCTTC. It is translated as CASSYSRDEQFF.

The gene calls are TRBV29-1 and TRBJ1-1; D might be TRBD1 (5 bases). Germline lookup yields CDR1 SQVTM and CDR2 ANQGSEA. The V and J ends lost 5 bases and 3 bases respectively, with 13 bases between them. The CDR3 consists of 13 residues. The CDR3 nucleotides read TGCAGCGTTTATGCAGGGAAGGACACTGAAGCTTTCTTT. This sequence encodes CSVYAGKDTEAFF.